This T cell receptor beta chain is drawn from a study of cytomegalovirus exposure and HLA in healthy donors. About the study: The roughly 120 million unique TCR beta sequences, from 150 million to 200 million T cells, were found by an earlier analysis. Study results and limitations: Presence/absence analyses rested on an assumption that sequencing depth was roughly uniform across donors. A previous analysis found most TCR beta V segments productive roughly 87% or roughly 30% of the time. A later analysis appeared to link common viral pathogens to several of the most significant clusters.

Points on this clone: Its cognate antigen is unknown.

The CDR3 spans 16 residues. Losses at the gene ends were 4 bases for V and 2 bases for J; bases not matched to a gene: 6. Looked up from germline, CDR1 is SGHRS and CDR2 is YFSETQ. The PCR ran on 60 Vbeta and 13 Jbeta primers. Sequenced by immunoSEQ multiplex PCR; TCRdb stores in-frame clones only, minus some. Among 130,000 or so clones listed, less than 90% were seen once. This rearrangement joins TRBV5-1 to TRBJ2-3; 11 bases fit TRBD2. The sequence was collected from a man between 35 and 55 years old in good health and CMV-seronegative. Sequencing was done on a sample of PBMCs. CDR3 amino acids: CASSLLLAGVTDTQYF. Written as DNA, the CDR3 is TGCGCCAGCAGCCTCCTACTAGCGGGGGTCACAGATACGCAGTATTTT.